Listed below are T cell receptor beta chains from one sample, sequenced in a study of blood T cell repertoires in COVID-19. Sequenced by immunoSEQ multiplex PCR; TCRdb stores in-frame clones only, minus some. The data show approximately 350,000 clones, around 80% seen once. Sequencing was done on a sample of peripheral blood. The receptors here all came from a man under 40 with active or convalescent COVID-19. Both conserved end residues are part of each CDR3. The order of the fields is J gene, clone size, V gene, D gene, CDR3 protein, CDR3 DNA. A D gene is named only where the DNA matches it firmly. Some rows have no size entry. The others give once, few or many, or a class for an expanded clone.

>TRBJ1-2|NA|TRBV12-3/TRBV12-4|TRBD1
CASHTRTGDGYTF
TGTGCCAGCCATACTCGGACAGGCGATGGCTACACCTTC
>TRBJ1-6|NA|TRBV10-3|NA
CAIRQGPNSPLHF
TGTGCCATCAGACAGGGCCCGAATTCACCCCTCCACTTT
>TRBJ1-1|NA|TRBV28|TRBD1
CASSVDRAEAFF
TGTGCCAGCAGTGTGGACAGGGCTGAAGCTTTCTTT
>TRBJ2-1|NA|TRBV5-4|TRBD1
CASSLAGDRVDNEQFF
TGTGCCAGCAGCTTGGCGGGGGACAGGGTAGACAATGAGCAGTTCTTC
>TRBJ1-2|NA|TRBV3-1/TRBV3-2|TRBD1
CASSFNRGPNYGYTF
TGTGCCAGCAGCTTTAACAGGGGACCCAACTATGGCTACACCTTC
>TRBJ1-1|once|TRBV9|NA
CASSVAPNRDTEAFF
TGTGCCAGCAGCGTAGCGCCGAACAGGGACACTGAAGCTTTCTTT
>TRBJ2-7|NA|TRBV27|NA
CASSLSVGGYEQYF
TGTGCCAGCAGTTTATCGGTCGGCGGCTACGAGCAGTACTTC
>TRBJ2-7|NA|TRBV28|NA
CASSPTGPPYEQYF
TGTGCCAGCAGTCCGACAGGTCCACCCTACGAGCAGTACTTC
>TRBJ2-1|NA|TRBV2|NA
CASSDLSGQAYNEQFF
TGTGCCAGCAGTGACTTGTCGGGACAAGCCTACAATGAGCAGTTCTTC
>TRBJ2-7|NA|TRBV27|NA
CASSSLGGAAVNEQYF
TGTGCCAGCAGTTCCCTTGGAGGGGCGGCGGTGAACGAGCAGTACTTC
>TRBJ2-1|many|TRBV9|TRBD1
CASSKHGTGEIGYNEQFF
TGTGCCAGCAGCAAACACGGAACAGGGGAGATCGGCTACAATGAGCAGTTCTTC
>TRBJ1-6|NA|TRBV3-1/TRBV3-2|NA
CASSHKHTREVTLHF
TGTGCCAGCAGCCATAAACATACTAGGGAGGTGACCCTCCACTTT
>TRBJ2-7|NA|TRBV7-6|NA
CASSLQGPHEQYF
TGTGCCAGCAGTCTACAGGGTCCCCACGAGCAGTACTTC
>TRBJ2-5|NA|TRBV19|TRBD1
CASSTPGTGRETQYF
TGTGCCAGTAGTACCCCCGGGACAGGGAGGGAGACCCAGTACTTC
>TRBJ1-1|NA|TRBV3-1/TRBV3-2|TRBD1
CASSPGQGGTEAFF
TGTGCCAGCAGCCCGGGACAGGGGGGGACTGAAGCTTTCTTT
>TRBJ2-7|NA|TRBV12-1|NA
CASSFEAGTGPYEQYF
TGTGCCAGCAGCTTTGAGGCGGGGACAGGACCCTACGAGCAGTACTTC
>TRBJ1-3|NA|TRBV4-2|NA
CASSLGQFASGNTIYF
TGTGCCAGCAGCCTCGGACAGTTCGCCTCTGGAAACACCATATATTTT
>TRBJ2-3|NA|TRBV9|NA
CASSSLGLPDTQYF
TGTGCCAGCAGCTCCCTCGGACTCCCAGATACGCAGTATTTT
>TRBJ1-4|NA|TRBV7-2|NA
CASSARTATNEKLFF
TGTGCCAGCAGCGCCCGGACAGCAACTAATGAAAAACTGTTTTTT
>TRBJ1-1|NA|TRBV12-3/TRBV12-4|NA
CASSLVAGTEAFF
TGTGCCAGCAGTTTAGTGGCAGGGACTGAAGCTTTCTTT
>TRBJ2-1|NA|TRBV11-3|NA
CASRAAGEQFF
TGTGCCAGCAGGGCAGCAGGCGAGCAGTTCTTC
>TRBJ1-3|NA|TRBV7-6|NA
CASSTRPRGNTIYF
TGTGCCAGCAGCACCCGGCCGAGGGGAAACACCATATATTTT
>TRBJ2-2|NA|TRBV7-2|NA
CASSPGLFTGELFF
TGTGCCAGCAGCCCCGGACTGTTCACCGGGGAGCTGTTTTTT
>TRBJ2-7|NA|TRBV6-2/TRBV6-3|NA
CASSQGLRVEQYF
TGTGCCAGCAGCCAAGGACTCCGCGTAGAGCAGTACTTC
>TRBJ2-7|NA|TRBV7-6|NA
CASSSQGGMVYEQYF
TGTGCCAGCAGTTCCCAGGGGGGAATGGTCTACGAGCAGTACTTC
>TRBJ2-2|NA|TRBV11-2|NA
CASSLGATGELFF
TGTGCCAGCAGCTTAGGAGCTACCGGGGAGCTGTTTTTT
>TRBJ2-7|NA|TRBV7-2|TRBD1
CASSLGGTGDHEQYF
TGTGCCAGCAGCTTAGGCGGGACAGGGGACCACGAGCAGTACTTC
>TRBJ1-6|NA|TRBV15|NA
CATSRYRELYNSPLHF
TGTGCCACCAGCAGATATCGGGAGTTATATAATTCACCCCTCCACTTT
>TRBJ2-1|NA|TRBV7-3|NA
CASSLFGTREYNEQFF
TGTGCCAGCAGTCTCTTTGGGACAAGGGAGTACAATGAGCAGTTCTTC
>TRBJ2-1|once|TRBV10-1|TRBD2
CASKRDSAYNEQFF
TGCGCCAGCAAGCGGGACTCCGCCTACAATGAGCAGTTCTTC
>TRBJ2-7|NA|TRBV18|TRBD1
CASSRTGGLDEQYF
TGTGCCAGCTCACGGACAGGGGGCTTGGACGAGCAGTACTTC
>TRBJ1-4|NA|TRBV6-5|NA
CASRYIYSNEKLFF
TGTGCCAGCAGATATATTTACAGTAATGAAAAACTGTTTTTT
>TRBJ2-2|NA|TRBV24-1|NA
CATRLGASSGELFF
TGTGCCACCAGACTGGGGGCTAGCTCCGGGGAGCTGTTTTTT
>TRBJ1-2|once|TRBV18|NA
CASSPVTLSANYGYTF
TGTGCCAGCTCACCAGTGACACTCTCGGCTAACTATGGCTACACCTTC
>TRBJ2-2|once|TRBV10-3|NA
CAIPQAPGENTGELFF
TGTGCCATACCCCAGGCCCCCGGGGAGAACACCGGGGAGCTGTTTTTT
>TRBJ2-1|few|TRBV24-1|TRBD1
CATSDPGQGINNEQFF
TGTGCCACCAGTGATCCGGGACAGGGAATAAACAATGAGCAGTTCTTC
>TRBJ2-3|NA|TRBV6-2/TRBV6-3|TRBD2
CASSYEAGGGEQDTQYF
TGTGCCAGCAGTTACGAGGCGGGGGGAGGTGAACAAGATACGCAGTATTTT
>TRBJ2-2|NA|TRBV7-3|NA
CASSLWVRGNTGELFF
TGTGCCAGCAGCTTATGGGTACGGGGAAACACCGGGGAGCTGTTTTTT
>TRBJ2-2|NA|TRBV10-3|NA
CAISELRGNTGELFF
TGTGCCATCAGTGAATTGCGGGGGAACACCGGGGAGCTGTTTTTT
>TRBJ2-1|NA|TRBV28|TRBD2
CATDKSGDLHEQFF
TGTGCCACCGATAAAAGCGGGGATTTGCATGAGCAGTTCTTC
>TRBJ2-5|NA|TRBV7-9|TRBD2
CASSSSSGATQYF
TGTGCCAGCAGCTCATCTAGCGGGGCGACCCAGTACTTC
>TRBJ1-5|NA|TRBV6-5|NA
CASGGRGAQPQHF
TGTGCCAGCGGAGGGAGAGGAGCTCAGCCCCAGCATTTT
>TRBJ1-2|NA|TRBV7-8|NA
CASSLGQRVNGYTF
TGTGCCAGCAGCTTAGGCCAGAGGGTGAATGGCTACACCTTC
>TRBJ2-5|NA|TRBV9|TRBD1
CASSVGTGNQETQYF
TGTGCCAGCAGCGTCGGGACAGGGAACCAAGAGACCCAGTACTTC
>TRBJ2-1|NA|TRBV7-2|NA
CASSFQPTTMNEQFF
TGTGCCAGCAGCTTTCAACCGACTACCATGAATGAGCAGTTCTTC
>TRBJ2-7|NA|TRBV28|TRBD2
CASSLIAGGGDYEQYF
TGTGCCAGCAGTTTAATAGCGGGCGGGGGGGATTACGAGCAGTACTTC
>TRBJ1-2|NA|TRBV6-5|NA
CASRAQNYGYTF
TGTGCCAGCAGAGCACAGAACTATGGCTACACCTTC
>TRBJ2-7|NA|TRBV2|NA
CATTGRLADVNPYEQYF
TGTGCCACCACGGGCCGGCTAGCAGACGTCAACCCCTACGAGCAGTACTTC
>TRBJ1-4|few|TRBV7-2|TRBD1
CASSSRQGYNEKLFF
TGTGCCAGCAGCAGCAGACAGGGCTATAATGAAAAACTGTTTTTT
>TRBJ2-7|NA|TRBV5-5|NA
CASSQAVVGSSGDEQYF
TGTGCCAGCAGCCAGGCCGTGGTGGGCTCCTCGGGGGACGAGCAGTACTTC
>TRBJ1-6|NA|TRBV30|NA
CAWSVRNSPLHF
TGTGCCTGGAGTGTTCGGAATTCACCCCTCCACTTT
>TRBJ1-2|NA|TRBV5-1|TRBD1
CASSLNGQGSYGYTF
TGCGCCAGCAGCTTGAACGGACAGGGGTCCTATGGCTACACCTTC
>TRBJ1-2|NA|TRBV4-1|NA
CASSQDWRAGGYTF
TGCGCCAGCAGCCAAGATTGGAGGGCGGGTGGCTACACCTTC
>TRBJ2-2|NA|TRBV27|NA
CASSLQGGTGELFF
TGTGCCAGCAGTTTACAAGGGGGCACCGGGGAGCTGTTTTTT
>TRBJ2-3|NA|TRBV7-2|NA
CASSLSRGGTDTQYF
TGTGCCAGCAGCTTATCCAGGGGGGGCACAGATACGCAGTATTTT